One sample yielded the 22 T cell receptor beta chains listed below, sequenced in a study of OX40 agonist ivuxolimab in advanced cancers. Library construction relied on the immunoSEQ multiplex PCR assay. Held by TCRdb, this immuneACCESS table contains in-frame sequences only and omits some clones. Under half of the omission traces to an unresolved V gene where checked; the cause of the rest is unknown. For this sample the table gives tens of thousands of clones, of which roughly 91% were detected only once. The ten largest make up roughly 0.25% of the sample. The sequenced sample was CD4+ or CD8+ T cells sorted from blood, obtained in a trial of the OX40 agonist ivuxolimab. These TCRs come from an adult with an advanced solid tumor such as melanoma, head and neck, liver or kidney cancer.

The chain has TRBV6-5 and TRBJ2-1; TRBD2 agrees at 7 bases. Germline assignment: CDR1 MNHEY and CDR2 SVGAGI. The V and J ends lost 2 bases and 8 bases, in that order; junction bases with no gene match: 9. CDR3 size: 15 residues. CDR3 DNA sequence: TGTGCCAGCAGTTACAGAGGACTAGGAATCGATGAGCAGTTCTTC. This translates into CASSYRGLGIDEQFF.

The chain employs TRBV9 and TRBJ2-3; a weak D match, TRBD2 (5 bases). The CDR3 runs 16 residues. Trimming pared 1 base from V and 2 bases from J, leaving 14 bases between. Germline CDR1 is SGDLS and CDR2 is YYNGEE. The CDR3 here is CASSVSGDPLTDTQYF. The CDR3 region has the DNA TGTGCCAGCAGCGTAAGCGGAGATCCCCTCACAGATACGCAGTATTTT. Complete variable domain (other parts from reference TRBV9 and TRBJ2-3): DSGVTQTPKHLITATGQRVTLRCSPRSGDLSVYWYQQSLDQGLQFLIQYYNGEERAKGNILERFSAQQFPDLHSELNLSSLELGDSALYFCASSVSGDPLTDTQYFGPGTRLTVL.

This clone has just one count. The chain carries TRBV27 and TRBJ1-1; D is undetermined. Deletions cut 6 bases from V and 0 bases from J, with 8 bases between. There are 13 residues in the CDR3. The germline CDR1 and CDR2 sequences are MNHEY and SMNVEV (reference sequence). CDR3 sequence reads: CASSRYMNTEAFF. The DNA for the CDR3 is TGTGCCAGCAGCCGCTACATGAACACTGAAGCTTTCTTT.

The chain links TRBV5-6 to TRBJ1-1; D might be TRBD1 (6 bases). CDR3 size: 13 residues. The ends were cut back, 4 bases at V and 7 bases at J, with 14 bases in the middle. Per germline, CDR1 SGHDT and CDR2 YYEEEE. The CDR3 coding sequence is TGTGCCAGCAGCCTGGGACATGGGTTTGAAGCTTTCTTT. As protein: CASSLGHGFEAFF.

The rearrangement uses TRBV28 and TRBJ1-2, with D perhaps matching TRBD1 (5 bases). The CDR3 loop spans 14 amino acids. Germline CDR1 is MDHEN and CDR2 is SYDVKM. Deletions cut 8 bases from V and 4 bases from J, with 17 bases between. For the CDR3, the DNA is TGTGCCAGCCTTTCGCCGGGGGTAGCCTATGGCTACACCTTC. Its translation is CASLSPGVAYGYTF.

The chain carries TRBV7-7 and TRBJ2-1, with 7 bases fitting TRBD1. CDR1 and CDR2 (germline): SSHAT, FNYEAQ (reference sequence). V was pared by 5 bases and J by 10 bases, with 8 bases of the junction left unmatched. This CDR3 is built from 13 residues. CDR3 sequence reads: CASSNTGAREQFF. DNA of the CDR3: TGTGCCAGCAGCAACACAGGGGCCCGGGAGCAGTTCTTC. The full variable domain, its missing parts supplied by reference TRBV7-7 and TRBJ2-1, is GAGVSQSPRYKVTKRGQDVTLRCDPISSHATLYWYQQALGQGPEFLTYFNYEAQPDKSGLPSDRFSAERPEGSISTLTIQRTEQRDSAMYRCASSNTGAREQFFGPGTRLTVL.

V usage is TRBV6-6 and J usage is TRBJ1-2; the D gene is possibly TRBD1 (6 bases). Trimming stripped 0 bases from V and 5 bases from J, with 7 bases between. Germline V CDR1 and CDR2: MNHNY, SVGAGI (reference sequence). The CDR3 contains 13 residues. The CDR3, as DNA: TGTGCCAGCAGTTACTCCAGGGGTTATGGCTACACCTTC. It encodes CASSYSRGYGYTF.

Only a few counts were recorded for this clone. The V call is TRBV10-1, the J call TRBJ2-2; a weak D match, TRBD2 (5 bases). V was clipped by 5 bases and J by 6 bases, with 10 bases between them. This CDR3 is built from 13 residues. Germline lookup yields CDR1 WNHNN and CDR2 SYGVQD (reference sequence). CDR3 amino acids: CASSPTSPGELFF. In DNA, the CDR3 is TGCGCCAGCAGTCCTACTAGTCCCGGGGAGCTGTTTTTT.

The chain combines TRBV7-9 with TRBJ1-5; D gene ambiguous. Germline V lookup: CDR1 SEHNR, CDR2 FQNEAQ (reference sequence). Trimming stripped 2 bases from V and 7 bases from J, with 9 bases between. This CDR3 contains 13 residues. The CDR3: CASSLRESQPQHF. The CDR3 nucleotides are TGTGCCAGCAGCTTACGGGAAAGCCAGCCCCAGCATTTT.

This rearrangement joins TRBV7-6 to TRBJ2-5; D perhaps matches TRBD1 (6 bases). Germline values: CDR1 SGHVS, CDR2 FNYEAQ. This CDR3 has 14 residues. Trimming pared 4 bases from V and 5 bases from J, leaving 14 bases between. DNA for the CDR3: TGTGCCAGCAGCTACCAAACAGGGTTGGAGACCCAGTACTTC. Translating it yields CASSYQTGLETQYF.

The chain joins TRBV10-2 to TRBJ1-1; a possible D gene is TRBD1 (5 bases). Trimming took off 4 bases at V and 3 bases at J, with 12 bases between the two ends. The CDR3 totals 14 residues. Germline loops: CDR1 WSHSY, CDR2 SAAADI. The CDR3 region has the DNA TGCGCCAGCAGTGGGGGGGTGCTACACACTGAAGCTTTCTTT. This translates into CASSGGVLHTEAFF.

CDR3 in DNA: TGTGCCAGCAGCATTGAGGGGCCCGGGGAGCTGTTTTTT. Its protein is CASSIEGPGELFF. The chain couples TRBV7-9 to TRBJ2-2, with D perhaps given as TRBD1 or TRBD2 (5 bases each). Germline CDR1 reads SEHNR; CDR2 reads FQNEAQ (reference sequence). V lost 5 bases and J lost 6, with 10 bases in between. The CDR3 length is 13 residues.

The genes are TRBV7-6 and TRBJ2-5; TRBD1 aligns across 7 bases. Germline values: CDR1 SGHVS, CDR2 FNYEAQ. V lost 5 bases to trimming and J lost 4 bases; unmatched junction nucleotides: 7. This CDR3 contains 14 residues. The CDR3 here is CASSPTGPGETQYF. CDR3 nucleotides: TGTGCCAGCAGCCCGACAGGGCCCGGAGAGACCCAGTACTTC. The full variable domain, rest sourced from reference TRBV7-6 and TRBJ2-5, is GAGVSQSPRYKVTKRGQDVALRCDPISGHVSLYWYRQALGQGPEFLTYFNYEAQQDKSGLPNDRFSAERPEGSISTLTIQRTEQRDSAMYRCASSPTGPGETQYFGPGTRLLVL.

The genes are TRBV4-1 and TRBJ2-1, with 7 bases that match TRBD2. V lost 5 bases, J lost 3 bases, and 10 bases stayed unmatched. This CDR3 comprises 16 residues. The germline V gene has CDR1 MGHRA and CDR2 YSYEKL. Written as DNA, the CDR3 is TGCGCCAGCAGCTCCTTGAGGGGACTAAGCTACAATGAGCAGTTCTTC. Its protein product is CASSSLRGLSYNEQFF.

The rearrangement links TRBV7-2 to TRBJ2-7; 13 nucleotides align to TRBD2. In germline, CDR1 is SGHTA, CDR2 FQGNSA. V lost 4 bases, J lost 6 bases, and 6 bases stayed unmatched. There are 15 residues in the CDR3. The CDR3 protein is CASSSWTSGSREQYF. In DNA form, the CDR3 reads TGTGCCAGCAGCTCCTGGACTAGCGGGAGTCGCGAGCAGTACTTC.

J is TRBJ2-1 and V is TRBV15; D might be TRBD2 (5 bases). The CDR3 contains 13 residues. Germline values: CDR1 LNHNV, CDR2 YYDKDF (reference sequence). Trimming left V 4 bases short and J 7 bases short, with 11 bases between. The CDR3 protein is CATSNRDSNEQFF. The CDR3 DNA reads TGTGCCACCAGCAACCGGGATTCTAATGAGCAGTTCTTC.

The chain uses TRBV7-9 and TRBJ1-3; D gene uncertain. Trimming shortened V by 5 bases and J by 4 bases, and 15 bases separated the two germline ends. The CDR3 spans 15 residues. CDR1 and CDR2 (germline): SEHNR, FQNEAQ (reference sequence). The CDR3 DNA follows: TGTGCCAGCAGCGTCAATGCGAACGTCGGAAACACCATATATTTT. It yields the protein CASSVNANVGNTIYF.

The chain uses TRBV28 and TRBJ2-3; TRBD2 matches 10 bases. The CDR3 totals 15 residues. CDR1 MDHEN and CDR2 SYDVKM come from the germline V gene. J was trimmed by 5 bases and V by 2 bases; bases with no gene match: 4. For the CDR3, the DNA is TGTGCCAGCAGTTTACGACTAGCGGGCCTAGATACGCAGTATTTT. Its translation is CASSLRLAGLDTQYF.

CDR3 residues: CASRRQGAGSYGYTF. Here the CDR3 DNA reads TGTGCCAGCAGACGACAGGGGGCTGGTAGCTATGGCTACACCTTC. The chain employs TRBV5-4 and TRBJ1-2, with 10 bases lining up with TRBD1. V lost 5 bases and J lost 4; bases outside the gene matches: 8. CDR3 size: 15 residues. CDR1 and CDR2 (germline): SGHNT, YYREEE (reference sequence).

The chain couples TRBV7-9 to TRBJ2-5, with D perhaps TRBD1 (5 bases). CDR1 and CDR2 from the germline V gene are SEHNR and FQNEAQ (reference sequence). Deletions cut 1 base from V and 5 bases from J, with 8 bases between. This CDR3 has 13 residues. CDR3 sequence reads: CASSLGGRETQYF. CDR3 nucleotide sequence: TGTGCCAGCAGCTTAGGGGGCCGGGAGACCCAGTACTTC.

This chain connects TRBV7-2 to TRBJ1-5, with D maybe TRBD1 (5 bases). The CDR3 is made up of 16 amino acids. Trimming left V 3 bases short and J 3 bases short, with 15 bases between. Looked up from germline, CDR1 is SGHTA and CDR2 is FQGNSA. In DNA, the CDR3 is TGTGCCAGCAGCTTGTTCGGGGCAGGATCCAATCAGCCCCAGCATTTT. It encodes CASSLFGAGSNQPQHF.

This chain uses TRBV14 with TRBJ2-7; D remains unclear. Trimming took 0 bases from V and 6 from J, leaving 9 bases between them. This CDR3 has 13 amino acids. CDR1 is SGHDN, CDR2 FVKESK, per germline. CDR3 region: CASSQEGRSEQYF. The CDR3 DNA reads as TGTGCCAGCAGCCAAGAAGGAAGGTCCGAGCAGTACTTC. Based on the CDR3 plus reference TRBV14 and TRBJ2-7, the full variable domain is EAGVTQFPSHSVIEKGQTVTLRCDPISGHDNLYWYRRVMGKEIKFLLHFVKESKQDESGMPNNRFLAERTGGTYSTLKVQPAELEDSGVYFCASSQEGRSEQYFGPGTRLTVT.